This T cell receptor beta chain derives from a study of spatial heterogeneity in lung cancer. Study at large: Alpha-chain sequences were detected in numbers that were consistently lower than beta-chain sequences.

Every TCR cDNA molecule bore a unique molecular identifier. MiXCR, run by TCRdb on the 5' RACE reads, gives a single entry per CDR3 protein. The sample holds 15,000 to 20,000 distinct CDR3 sequences, approximately 6% seen once. Study-wide findings and caveats: The study found ubiquitous expanded tumor TCRs in blood more at resection than follow-up.

This clonotype appeared many times. Antigen: not known. Germline loops: CDR1 LNHDA, CDR2 SQIVND (reference sequence). The V gene end was trimmed by 7 bases and the J gene end by 5 bases; junction bases not matched to a gene: 9. CDR3 size: 14 residues. Time point given: blood at routine non-recurrence follow-up after resection. The chain employs TRBV19 and TRBJ2-3; TRBD2 agrees at 7 bases. The starting material was PBMCs, obtained at follow-up. This sequence was found in a male donor with early-stage non-small cell lung cancer. The CDR3 is CASIDPGRGDTQYF. Here the CDR3 DNA reads TGTGCCAGTATCGACCCAGGGAGGGGAGATACGCAGTATTTT.